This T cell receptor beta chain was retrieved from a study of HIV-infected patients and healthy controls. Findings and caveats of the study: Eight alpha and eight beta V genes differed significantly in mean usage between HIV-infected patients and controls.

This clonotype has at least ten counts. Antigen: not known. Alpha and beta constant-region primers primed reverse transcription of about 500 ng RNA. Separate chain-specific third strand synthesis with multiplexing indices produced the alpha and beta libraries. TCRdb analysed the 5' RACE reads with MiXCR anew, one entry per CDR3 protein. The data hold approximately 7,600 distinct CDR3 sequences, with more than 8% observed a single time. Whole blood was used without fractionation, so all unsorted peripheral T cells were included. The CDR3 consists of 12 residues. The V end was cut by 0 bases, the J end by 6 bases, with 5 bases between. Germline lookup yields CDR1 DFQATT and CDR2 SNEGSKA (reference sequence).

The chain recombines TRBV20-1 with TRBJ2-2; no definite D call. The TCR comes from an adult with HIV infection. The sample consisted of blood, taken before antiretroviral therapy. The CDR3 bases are TGCAGTGCTAGAGAAAACGCCGGGGAGCTGTTTTTT. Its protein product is CSARENAGELFF.